Below are 25 T cell receptor beta chains sequenced from a single sample in a study of Ad26.COV2.S vaccination and SARS-CoV-2 variants. Only in-frame clones appear in the TCRdb table, and some are missing; sequencing was by immunoSEQ multiplex PCR. This table holds under 550,000 clones, over 75% found once. The sample's treatment: 19 received Ad26.COV2.S at low or high dose, single or two shots; several received placebo; per-sample allocation not given. Vaccine and placebo recipients were sampled on day 63 after the first injection. Sequences were derived from peripheral blood, sampled in a trial of Ad26.COV2.S vaccine versus placebo. The receptors come from a person aged 18 to 65 who received the Ad26.COV2.S COVID-19 vaccine or a placebo.

V is TRBV5-1 and J is TRBJ1-2; no definite D call. In germline, CDR1 is SGHRS, CDR2 YFSETQ. The CDR3 consists of 17 residues. V shed 4 bases and J shed 4 bases, with 23 bases lying between them. The DNA for the CDR3 is TGCGCCAGCAGCCCTGGAGTCGGGTCGGCTACCTTCTATGGCTACACCTTC. Translation gives CASSPGVGSATFYGYTF.

The chain is built from TRBV24-1 and TRBJ2-2; possible D gene TRBD1, 6 bases. The CDR3 has 16 amino acids. Germline-derived CDR1 and CDR2 are KGHDR and SFDVKD. Trimming left V 5 bases short and J 5 bases short, with 17 bases between. The CDR3: CATSVKTGLRTGELFF. CDR3 in DNA: TGTGCCACCAGTGTCAAGACAGGTCTTCGGACCGGGGAGCTGTTTTTT.

This chain joins TRBV4-1 and TRBJ2-3, with D possibly being TRBD1 (6 bases). CDR1 and CDR2 (germline): MGHRA, YSYEKL. The V end lost 0 bases, the J end lost 1 base, and 14 bases lay between the germline ends. The CDR3 is 17 amino acids. The CDR3 protein is CASSQEAGAGGTDTQYF. DNA for the CDR3: TGCGCCAGCAGCCAAGAGGCCGGGGCAGGGGGCACAGATACGCAGTATTTT.

V usage is TRBV6-2 or TRBV6-3 and J usage is TRBJ2-7; 7 nucleotides agree with TRBD1. V shed 6 bases and J 0 bases; nucleotides not matched to a gene: 14. The CDR3 contains 17 residues. CDR1 MNHEY and CDR2 SVGEGT come from the germline V gene. The CDR3 sequence is CASSLDRAQGFSYEQYF. CDR3 nucleotide sequence: TGTGCCAGCAGCCTCGACAGGGCCCAGGGGTTCTCCTACGAGCAGTACTTC.

This clone has only one observation. Other nucleotide sequences in the sample specify the same CDR3. This chain connects TRBV7-2 to TRBJ2-2, with 7 bases aligning to TRBD2. The V segment lost 1 base and the J segment 0 bases; nucleotides outside the gene matches: 2. In germline, CDR1 is SGHTA, CDR2 FQGNSA. The CDR3 length is 16 residues. The CDR3 spells CASSLVGGANTGELFF. CDR3 DNA sequence: TGTGCCAGCAGCTTAGTTGGGGGGGCGAACACCGGGGAGCTGTTTTTT.

In this sample, this clone turned up once. The chain has TRBV27 and TRBJ2-3; 8 nucleotides agree with TRBD2. V gave up 3 bases and J gave up 6 bases; unmatched junction bases: 5. Germline values: CDR1 MNHEY, CDR2 SMNVEV (reference sequence). The CDR3 contains 14 residues. The CDR3 nucleotides read TGTGCCAGCAGTTTGTTAGCGGGGACGGATACGCAGTATTTT. Translating gives CASSLLAGTDTQYF.

This clone was observed a handful of times. The V and J genes are TRBV6-2 or TRBV6-3 and TRBJ2-7, with D perhaps TRBD1 (6 bases). CDR1 MNHEY and CDR2 SVGEGT come from the germline V gene. Trimming took 6 bases from V and 0 from J, leaving 15 bases between them. The CDR3 spans 15 residues. CDR3 DNA sequence: TGTGCCAGCAGCATCAGGGGATCTTACTCCTACGAGCAGTACTTC. Translating gives CASSIRGSYSYEQYF.

This sequence joins TRBV6-5 and TRBJ2-7; TRBD1 aligns across 8 bases. V shed 2 bases and J 2 bases; nucleotides not matched to a gene: 5. Germline V gives CDR1 MNHEY, CDR2 SVGAGI. The CDR3 consists of 15 residues. CDR3 sequence: CASSYDRGPPYEQYF. CDR3 DNA: TGTGCCAGCAGTTACGACAGGGGTCCCCCCTACGAGCAGTACTTC.

The V and J genes are TRBV28 and TRBJ1-3, with 7 bases aligning to TRBD1. The germline gives CDR1 MDHEN, CDR2 SYDVKM. The CDR3 extends over 17 amino acids. Trimming cost V 7 bases and J 0 bases; bases outside gene matches: 12. The CDR3 sequence: CASTSRQGLGSGNTIYF. The CDR3 nucleotides are TGTGCCAGCACATCTCGACAGGGCCTGGGCTCTGGAAACACCATATATTTT.

V usage is TRBV18 and J usage is TRBJ2-1, with a tentative D call TRBD2 (7 bases). The germline V and J ends were trimmed by 6 bases and 10 bases, with 22 bases remaining between them. CDR1 and CDR2 from the germline V gene are KGHSH and LQKENI. CDR3 length equals 15 residues. CDR3 sequence (DNA): TGTGCCAGCTCCCCCTCTCCGGGGGGCGGTAGGGAGCAGTTCTTC. The encoded protein is CASSPSPGGGREQFF. Full variable domain (remainder filled in from reference TRBV18 and TRBJ2-1): NAGVMQNPRHLVRRRGQEARLRCSPMKGHSHVYWYRQLPEEGLKFMVYLQKENIIDESGMPKERFSAEFPKEGPSILRIQQVVRGDSAAYFCASSPSPGGGREQFFGPGTRLTVL.

This clone occurred many times. The gene calls are TRBV4-2 and TRBJ1-3; 7 nucleotides match TRBD1. J lost 0 bases, V lost 0 bases, and 8 bases had no gene match. There are 18 residues in the CDR3. Per the germline V gene, CDR1 is LGHNA and CDR2 is YNFKEQ. The CDR3 coding sequence is TGTGCCAGCAGCCAAGAAGCCAGGGGGGCGGCCTCTGGAAACACCATATATTTT. It translates to CASSQEARGAASGNTIYF.

The chain combines TRBV12-3 or TRBV12-4 with TRBJ1-5; perhaps TRBD1 as D (6 bases). V was shortened by 7 bases and J by 5 bases, with 12 bases between the two germline ends. The CDR3 extends over 13 amino acids. CDR3 sequence: CASKTGSDQPQHF. The DNA for the CDR3 is TGTGCCAGCAAAACAGGGTCGGATCAGCCCCAGCATTTT.

The chain couples TRBV6-5 to TRBJ1-6; TRBD1 matches 8 bases. Germline CDR1 MNHEY, CDR2 SVGAGI. V was pared by 5 bases and J by 7 bases, with 7 bases of the junction left unmatched. The CDR3 runs 15 residues. This CDR3 is CASSRSGGRNSPLHF. The CDR3 bases are TGTGCCAGCAGTCGTTCAGGGGGCCGGAATTCACCCCTCCACTTT.

This clone was recorded a few times. The rearrangement uses TRBV30 and TRBJ1-6; possibly TRBD1 for D (6 bases). The CDR3 spans 15 residues. The germline V gene has CDR1 GTSNPN and CDR2 SVGIG (reference sequence). V lost 0 bases, J lost 5 bases, and 11 bases lay in between. The CDR3 DNA reads as TGTGCCTGGAGTGTGGGCGGACAGAATAATTCACCCCTCCACTTT. It encodes CAWSVGGQNNSPLHF.

The chain joins TRBV5-1 to TRBJ1-2; D is unresolved. The CDR3 sequence is 14 residues long. Trimming left V 4 bases short and J 2 bases short, with 12 bases between. CDR1 is SGHRS, CDR2 YFSETQ, per germline. As DNA, the CDR3 is TGCGCCAGCAGCCCGACATCAGTGAACTATGGCTACACCTTC. Translation: CASSPTSVNYGYTF.

V and J are TRBV6-2 or TRBV6-3 and TRBJ2-2, with TRBD2 matching 7 bases. The length of the CDR3 is 17 residues. In germline, CDR1 is MNHEY, CDR2 SVGEGT. V lost 2 bases, J lost 1 base, and 7 bases stayed unmatched. CDR3 in DNA: TGTGCCAGCAGTTACCCTTCACTAGCGCGGAACACCGGGGAGCTGTTTTTT. This gives the protein CASSYPSLARNTGELFF.

The rearrangement uses TRBV9 and TRBJ1-2; no firm D call. Trimming pared 0 bases from V and 1 base from J, leaving 4 bases between. The CDR3 length is 13 residues. CDR1 SGDLS and CDR2 YYNGEE come from the germline V gene. The CDR3 sequence: CASSVVVNYGYTF. The CDR3 region has the DNA TGTGCCAGCAGCGTAGTGGTTAACTATGGCTACACCTTC.

This clone was observed a handful of times. V and J are TRBV5-1 and TRBJ2-7, with D possibly being TRBD1 (5 bases). The CDR3 has 14 amino acids. Trimming removed 1 base at V and 2 bases at J, with 10 bases between. Germline V gives CDR1 SGHRS, CDR2 YFSETQ. CDR3: CASSLRGPTYEQYF. The CDR3 coding sequence is TGCGCCAGCAGCTTGAGGGGTCCGACCTACGAGCAGTACTTC.

V is TRBV5-1 and J is TRBJ2-3; D might be TRBD2 (6 bases). Between the trimmed V and J ends, which lost 6 bases and 3 bases, there was a span of 14 bases. Germline-derived CDR1 and CDR2 are SGHRS and YFSETQ. The CDR3 sequence is 14 residues long. The CDR3 reads CASTTGVRTDTQYF. The CDR3 DNA follows: TGCGCCAGCACAACGGGGGTAAGGACAGATACGCAGTATTTT.

The chain employs TRBV19 and TRBJ2-5; no reliable D call. Trimming removed 4 bases from V and 0 bases from J, with 12 bases in between. The CDR3 consists of 15 residues. CDR1 and CDR2 from the germline V gene are LNHDA and SQIVND (reference sequence). The CDR3 reads CASSSFGPNQETQYF. CDR3 sequence (DNA): TGTGCCAGTAGTAGTTTTGGACCTAACCAAGAGACCCAGTACTTC.

This clone occurred once. V and J are TRBV9 and TRBJ1-3, with D possibly being TRBD1 (6 bases). Trimming took 6 bases from V and 0 from J, leaving 13 bases between them. Germline CDR1 SGDLS, CDR2 YYNGEE. The length of the CDR3 is 15 residues. CDR3 region: CASTPQGSSGNTIYF. The CDR3 DNA is TGTGCCAGCACCCCACAGGGCAGCTCTGGAAACACCATATATTTT. The full variable domain, its missing parts supplied by reference TRBV9 and TRBJ1-3, is DSGVTQTPKHLITATGQRVTLRCSPRSGDLSVYWYQQSLDQGLQFLIQYYNGEERAKGNILERFSAQQFPDLHSELNLSSLELGDSALYFCASTPQGSSGNTIYFGEGSWLTVV.

The chain couples TRBV5-4 to TRBJ1-1, with a possible D match to TRBD1 (6 bases). The V gene's germline CDR1 is SGHNT and CDR2 YYREEE (reference sequence). V lost 7 bases and J 0 bases, leaving 13 bases between the germline ends. The CDR3 sequence is 14 residues long. The CDR3 is CASGGAGMNTEAFF. As DNA, the CDR3 is TGTGCCAGCGGGGGGGCAGGAATGAACACTGAAGCTTTCTTT.

The chain's CDR3 is CASSTNRGEKLFF. DNA of the CDR3: TGTGCCAGCAGTACCAACAGGGGAGAAAAACTGTTTTTT. The gene calls are TRBV12-3 or TRBV12-4 and TRBJ1-4, with 7 bases identical to TRBD1. V was clipped by 5 bases and J by 8 bases; unmatched bases: 5. The CDR3 runs 13 residues.

The chain couples TRBV6-2 or TRBV6-3 to TRBJ1-2; perhaps TRBD1 as D (5 bases). The CDR3 is made up of 14 amino acids. CDR1 MNHEY and CDR2 SVGEGT come from the germline V gene. V was cut by 4 bases and J by 8 bases, with 17 bases left in between. DNA of the CDR3: TGTGCCAGCAGTTCCAGGTCGGGCGGGGACGGCTACACCTTC. It specifies CASSSRSGGDGYTF.

The chain combines TRBV3-1 (or the pseudogene TRBV3-2) with TRBJ2-6; D is possibly TRBD1 or TRBD2 (5 bases each). Between the trimmed V and J ends, which lost 3 bases and 0 bases, there was a span of 18 bases. The CDR3 has 19 residues. Germline values: CDR1 LGHDT, CDR2 YNNKEL (reference sequence). For the CDR3, the DNA is TGTGCCAGCAGCCACCCCACTCGGGACCGCTACTCTGGGGCCAACGTCCTGACTTTC. Translating gives CASSHPTRDRYSGANVLTF.